The source of this T cell receptor (beta chain) is a study of cytomegalovirus exposure and HLA in healthy donors. A note on this clone: Antigen specificity is unknown.

60 Vbeta and 13 Jbeta primers were used in PCR. Assay: immunoSEQ multiplex PCR; the TCRdb copy retains only in-frame clones and omits some. The sample records 110,000 to 150,000 clones, about 70% being singletons. Healthy bone marrow donors formed the donor group. The CDR3 is 15 residues long. V lost 3 bases and J lost 5; bases outside the gene matches: 7. Per the germline V gene, CDR1 is LNHNV and CDR2 is YYDKDF (reference sequence). Whole-study results and caveats: A later analysis linked some 17,000 TCR beta sequences to HLA alleles at 0.05 false discovery rate. The authors later found most CMV-associated TCR beta chains appeared HLA-restricted.

The sequence was obtained from a young man in good health and CMV-seronegative. This sequence joins TRBV15 and TRBJ2-3; 8 nucleotides line up with TRBD1. The sample comprised PBMCs. The CDR3 reads CATSRTGVLEDTQYF. Written as DNA, the CDR3 is TGTGCCACCAGCAGGACAGGGGTGTTGGAAGATACGCAGTATTTT. Together with reference TRBV15 and TRBJ2-3, the CDR3 gives the full variable domain: DAMVIQNPRYQVTQFGKPVTLSCSQTLNHNVMYWYQQKSSQAPKLLFHYYDKDFNNEADTPDNFQSRRPNTSFCFLDIRSPGLGDTAMYLCATSRTGVLEDTQYFGPGTRLTVL.